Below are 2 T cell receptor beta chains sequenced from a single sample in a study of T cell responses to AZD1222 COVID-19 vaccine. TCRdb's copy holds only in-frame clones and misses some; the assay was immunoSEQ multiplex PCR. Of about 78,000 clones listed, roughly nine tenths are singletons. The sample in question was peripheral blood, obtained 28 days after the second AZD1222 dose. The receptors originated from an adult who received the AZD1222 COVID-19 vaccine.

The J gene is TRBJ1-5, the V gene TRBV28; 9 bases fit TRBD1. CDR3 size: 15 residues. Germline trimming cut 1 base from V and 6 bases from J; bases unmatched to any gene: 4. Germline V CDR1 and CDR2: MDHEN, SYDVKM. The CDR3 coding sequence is TGTGCCAGCAGTTTATCCGGGACAGGGACTCAGCCCCAGCATTTT. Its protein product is CASSLSGTGTQPQHF.

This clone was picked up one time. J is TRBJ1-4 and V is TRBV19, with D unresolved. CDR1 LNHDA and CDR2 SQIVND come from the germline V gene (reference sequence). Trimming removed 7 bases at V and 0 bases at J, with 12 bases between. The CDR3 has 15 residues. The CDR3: CASTIAATTNEKLFF. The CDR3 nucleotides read TGTGCCAGTACAATTGCAGCCACAACTAATGAAAAACTGTTTTTT.